This T cell receptor beta chain was sequenced in a study of tumor and adjacent non-tumor tissue in lung cancer. Study-wide background: Aged roughly 30 to 76 years, patients included fewer than 11 men and 4 to 6 women with stage I to III disease. On average, productive TCRbeta reads reached about 4.4 million per sample.

Study conclusions and caveats: Compared with tumor, normal lung showed significantly lower TCR diversity.

No cell sorting was done before RNA was extracted from the tissue. This non-tumor lung sample came from over 3 cm beyond the tumor edge. Newly diagnosed lung cancer patients had thoracic surgery in China, August–November 2014, without prior chemotherapy. The CDR3 has 14 residues. This clonotype was recorded a few times. The antigen is undetermined. This may be a read error: a much more frequent sequence differs by one nucleotide. A modified ARM-PCR protocol with three rounds of nested PCR amplified TCRbeta. Each CDR3 protein is one row after TCRdb ran MiXCR on the multiplex PCR reads. The repertoire includes around 99,000 distinct CDR3 sequences, roughly two thirds of them detected once, and roughly 19% sits in the top ten.

The chain employs TRBV12-3 or TRBV12-4 and TRBJ2-7; D might be TRBD1 (7 bases). The sequencing input was distant non-tumor lung tissue. This clonotype was obtained from a man aged 55 to 70 with non-small cell lung cancer. CDR3 DNA sequence: TGTGCCAGCAGTCGACAGGGACTTTCCTACGGGCAGTACTTC. It codes for CASSRQGLSYGQYF.